The T cell receptor (beta chain) under discussion was sequenced for a study of cytomegalovirus exposure and HLA in healthy donors. Study-wide points: Solely CMV serostatus was available to characterize immune exposure. It was assumed in the presence/absence analyses that sequencing depth was roughly uniform across donors. TCR beta sequences reportedly predicted most subjects' HLA-A and HLA-B alleles accurately.

This clone was found a few times. As yet, its antigen is unknown. The CDR3 is made up of 16 amino acids. V lost 2 bases and J lost 3; bases outside the gene matches: 5. From germline, CDR1 is MNHNS and CDR2 SASEGT. The PCR used 60 Vbeta and 13 Jbeta primers. Some clones are missing from TCRdb's copy, which holds only in-frame ones; the method was immunoSEQ multiplex PCR. The table includes over 150,000 clones, 65% to 80% detected once. The specimen was PBMCs. The sequence was obtained from a woman aged 45-65 years in good health and CMV-seropositive. This chain joins TRBV6-1 and TRBJ2-3, with 10 bases fitting TRBD2. Here the CDR3 DNA reads TGTGCCAGCAGTGAAAGCGGGGGGGGTGGGACAGATACGCAGTATTTT. The encoded protein is CASSESGGGGTDTQYF.